This passage covers 21 T cell receptor beta chains from one sample sequenced in a study of blood T cell repertoires in COVID-19. TCRdb keeps only in-frame clones here, not all; method: immunoSEQ multiplex PCR. The data contain roughly 250,000 clones, 75% to 95% of them seen just once; the ten biggest clones take up 1.5% to 2%. Material for sequencing was PBMCs or T cells enriched from blood (not recorded which). Receptors were obtained from a woman aged 18-35 years who had recovered from COVID-19.

The rearrangement uses TRBV19 and TRBJ1-2; no clear D. The ends were cut back, 3 bases at V and 8 bases at J, with 13 bases in the middle. Germline CDR1 reads LNHDA; CDR2 reads SQIVND (reference sequence). The CDR3 covers 13 residues. CDR3 residues: CASSIGRAGGYTF. CDR3 nucleotides: TGTGCCAGTAGTATTGGGAGAGCTGGGGGCTACACCTTC.

The rearrangement links TRBV11-2 to TRBJ1-2; weak D call: TRBD1 (5 bases). This CDR3 has 13 residues. CDR1 is SGHAT and CDR2 is FQNNGV in the germline V gene. Trimming stripped 4 bases from V and 4 bases from J, with 10 bases between. CDR3 bases: TGTGCCAGCAGCTCGAGACAGATCTATGGCTACACCTTC. Translated: CASSSRQIYGYTF.

The table lists this clone with a few counts. The rearrangement uses TRBV3-1 (or the pseudogene TRBV3-2) and TRBJ2-1; 12 bases align to TRBD2. Germline CDR1 and CDR2: LGHDT and YNNKEL (reference sequence). J lost 8 bases, V lost 4 bases, and 9 bases had no gene match. This CDR3 is built from 16 residues. The CDR3 bases are TGTGCCAGCAGCCCGCTAGGGACTAGCGGGTTTGATGAGCAGTTCTTC. It translates to CASSPLGTSGFDEQFF.

This rearrangement joins TRBV7-6 to TRBJ1-3; D is possibly TRBD1 (5 bases). There are 16 residues in the CDR3. Per the germline V gene, CDR1 is SGHVS and CDR2 is FNYEAQ. Trimming stripped 4 bases from V and 6 bases from J, with 19 bases between. CDR3 sequence: CASSSRQAQGENTIYF. As DNA, the CDR3 is TGTGCCAGCAGCTCGCGACAAGCGCAGGGTGAAAACACCATATATTTT.

The J gene is TRBJ1-2, the V gene TRBV14; D gene ambiguous. With 4 bases removed from V and 8 bases from J, the gap between germline ends came to 14 bases. The length of the CDR3 is 13 residues. Germline V lookup: CDR1 SGHDN, CDR2 FVKESK. This CDR3 is CASSPARAAGYTF. CDR3 in DNA: TGTGCCAGCAGCCCCGCGCGCGCCGCCGGCTACACCTTC.

V is TRBV15 and J is TRBJ2-7, with 10 bases matching TRBD1. CDR3 size: 14 residues. Germline trimming cut 1 base from V and 6 bases from J; bases unmatched to any gene: 3. Germline V gives CDR1 LNHNV, CDR2 YYDKDF (reference sequence). The CDR3 protein is CATSRGQGAAEQYF. The CDR3 bases are TGTGCCACCAGCAGAGGACAGGGGGCCGCCGAGCAGTACTTC.

J is TRBJ2-1 and V is TRBV28; D is ambiguous. This CDR3 contains 13 residues. V dropped 6 bases and J dropped 8 bases, with 14 bases sitting between them. Germline V gene sequence: CDR1 MDHEN, CDR2 SYDVKM. The CDR3 loop reads CASSKASVDEQFF. The CDR3, as DNA: TGTGCCAGCAGCAAAGCCAGCGTGGATGAGCAGTTCTTC.

This clone was observed a handful of times. This chain links TRBV6-1 with TRBJ2-6, with a possible D match to TRBD1 (5 bases). Germline V gene sequence: CDR1 MNHNS, CDR2 SASEGT. The CDR3 has 15 amino acids. The ends were cut back, 2 bases at V and 0 bases at J, with 5 bases in the middle. CDR3 coding DNA: TGTGCCAGCAGTGAAACAGGCTCTGGGGCCAACGTCCTGACTTTC. Amino acids: CASSETGSGANVLTF.

The chain employs TRBV7-2 and TRBJ2-5; D gene unclear. The CDR3 covers 12 residues. V lost 4 bases, J lost 4 bases, and 7 bases lay in between. From germline, CDR1 is SGHTA and CDR2 FQGNSA. Here the CDR3 DNA reads TGTGCCAGCAGCTCAGGCCCAGAGACCCAGTACTTC. Translated: CASSSGPETQYF.

The rearrangement joins TRBV11-2 to TRBJ2-7; 8 nucleotides line up with TRBD1. CDR1 SGHAT and CDR2 FQNNGV come from the germline V gene. J gave up 5 bases and V 5 bases, and 5 bases lay outside the gene matches. The CDR3 is 13 residues long. For the CDR3, the DNA is TGTGCCAGCAGCAAGGACAGGGCCAACGAGCAGTACTTC. Translating gives CASSKDRANEQYF.

The chain couples TRBV2 to TRBJ2-6; D not certain. Germline V gene data show CDR1 as SNHLY and CDR2 as FYNNEI. V lost 1 base and J 4 bases, leaving 5 bases between the germline ends. The CDR3 runs to 14 residues. CDR3: CASSEVAGANVLTF. In nucleotides, the CDR3 is TGTGCCAGCAGTGAAGTTGCGGGGGCCAACGTCCTGACTTTC.

This chain's CDR3 is CASSPRGRYYGYTF. The CDR3 DNA reads TGTGCCAGCAGCCCCAGGGGGCGTTACTATGGCTACACCTTC. J is TRBJ1-2 and V is TRBV5-6, with 8 bases matching TRBD1. This CDR3 region has 14 residues. The junction had 5 bases not matched to a gene; V was cut back by 4 bases and J by 3 bases. The germline gives CDR1 SGHDT, CDR2 YYEEEE.

The CDR3 nucleotides are TGTGCCAGCAGCACCCGCCGCGACCTCGGGACCTTC. It specifies CASSTRRDLGTF. This chain uses TRBV7-9 with TRBJ1-2, with D unclear. Germline CDR1 reads SEHNR; CDR2 reads FQNEAQ (reference sequence). V gave up 5 bases and J gave up 14 bases, with 18 bases separating them. This CDR3 region has 12 residues.

V and J are TRBV20-1 and TRBJ2-1; D remains unclear. The CDR3 is 11 residues long. Germline V gives CDR1 DFQATT, CDR2 SNEGSKA (reference sequence). Trimming removed 6 bases at V and 7 bases at J, with 10 bases between. DNA for the CDR3: TGCAGTGCCCAGAACGGGAATGAGCAGTTCTTC. Its protein is CSAQNGNEQFF.

The V gene is TRBV11-3, the J gene TRBJ2-7, with a tentative D call TRBD1 (5 bases). The CDR3 totals 18 residues. Per germline, CDR1 SGHNT and CDR2 YENEEA. The ends were cut back, 4 bases at V and 2 bases at J, with 24 bases in the middle. CDR3 amino acids: CASSSPGSGDSIPYEQYF. CDR3 DNA: TGTGCCAGCAGCTCCCCGGGTTCCGGCGACAGTATACCCTACGAGCAGTACTTC.

V is TRBV5-1 and J is TRBJ1-2; 11 bases map to TRBD1. Trimming took 3 bases from V and 3 from J; bases not matched to a gene: 7. The CDR3 covers 16 residues. CDR1 is SGHRS and CDR2 is YFSETQ in the germline V gene. The CDR3: CASSWGQGVVDYGYTF. The CDR3 DNA follows: TGCGCCAGCAGCTGGGGACAGGGGGTGGTGGACTATGGCTACACCTTC.

The rearrangement links TRBV10-3 to TRBJ1-1; maybe TRBD1 (6 bases). CDR3 size: 15 residues. V was pared by 6 bases and J by 4 bases, with 18 bases between. Germline V CDR1 and CDR2: ENHRY, SYGVKD. Written as DNA, the CDR3 is TGTGCCATCAGGGGCCAGGGGCGGTTTGGCACTGAAGCTTTCTTT. Its translation: CAIRGQGRFGTEAFF.

The genes are TRBV2 and TRBJ1-2; TRBD1 might be the D (5 bases). Trimming pared 3 bases from V and 6 bases from J, leaving 11 bases between. This CDR3 spans 13 amino acids. Germline assignment: CDR1 SNHLY and CDR2 FYNNEI. CDR3 amino acids: CASSETRVDGYTF. DNA for the CDR3: TGTGCCAGCAGTGAGACCAGGGTAGATGGCTACACCTTC. Filled out from reference TRBV2 and TRBJ1-2, the complete variable domain reads EPEVTQTPSHQVTQMGQEVILRCVPISNHLYFYWYRQILGQKVEFLVSFYNNEISEKSEIFDDQFSVERPDGSNFTLKIRSTKLEDSAMYFCASSETRVDGYTFGSGTRLTVV.

The rearrangement links TRBV7-8 to TRBJ1-4; 7 positions match TRBD1. With V trimmed by 3 bases and J by 6 bases, 4 bases remained unmatched. CDR1 SGHVS and CDR2 FQNEAQ come from the germline V gene. The CDR3 covers 14 residues. The CDR3 region is CASSFQGGDEKLFF. The CDR3 region has the DNA TGTGCCAGCAGCTTCCAGGGGGGTGATGAAAAACTGTTTTTT.

The chain carries TRBV7-3 and TRBJ2-1; perhaps TRBD2 as D (6 bases). From germline, CDR1 is SGHTA and CDR2 FQGTGA. Trimming cost V 1 base and J 2 bases, with 15 bases left between them. This CDR3 comprises 17 residues. In nucleotides, the CDR3 is TGTGCCAGCAGCTTAAATTTCGGGGGAGGAGCCTACAATGAGCAGTTCTTC. Residues: CASSLNFGGGAYNEQFF.

The V gene is TRBV4-2, the J gene TRBJ2-3; perhaps TRBD2 as D (6 bases). Germline CDR1 is LGHNA and CDR2 is YNFKEQ. V lost 2 bases and J 0 bases, leaving 12 bases between the germline ends. CDR3 size: 16 residues. The CDR3 region is CASSQNSGWSTDTQYF. CDR3 DNA: TGTGCCAGCAGCCAAAACAGCGGGTGGAGCACAGATACGCAGTATTTT.